Listed here is a single TCR beta chain. This CDR3 has 14 amino acids. Germline V gene sequence: CDR1 ENHRY, CDR2 SYGVKD. V lost 7 bases and J lost 3, with 15 bases in between. Only in-frame clones appear in the TCRdb table, and some are missing; sequencing was by immunoSEQ multiplex PCR. The sample yields around 9,000 clones, 75% to 90% seen once. The data are from a study of PD-1 blockade in mismatch repair-deficient tumors. About the research overall: Patients had around twelve mismatch repair-deficient cancer types, all previously treated and progressing.

The TCR-sequenced patients were a few responders to pembrolizumab. Source: PBMCs, taken 46 weeks after starting pembrolizumab. The V call is TRBV10-3, the J call TRBJ1-1; TRBD1 is a possible D gene (6 bases). This TCR came from an adult with mismatch repair-deficient cancer. CDR3 in amino acids: CAITKTGSDTEAFF. In DNA, the CDR3 is TGTGCCATCACCAAGACAGGTTCGGACACTGAAGCTTTCTTT.